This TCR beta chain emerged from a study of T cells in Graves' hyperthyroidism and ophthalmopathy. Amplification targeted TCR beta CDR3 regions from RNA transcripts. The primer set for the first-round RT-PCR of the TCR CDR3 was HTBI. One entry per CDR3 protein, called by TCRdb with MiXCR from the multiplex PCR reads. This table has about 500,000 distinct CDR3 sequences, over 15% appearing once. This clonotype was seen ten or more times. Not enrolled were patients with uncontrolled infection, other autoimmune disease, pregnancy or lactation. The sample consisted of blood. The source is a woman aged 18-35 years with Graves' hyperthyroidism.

This CDR3 reads CASSLAQYSLLMNTEAFF. The CDR3 bases are TGCGCCAGCAGCTTGGCCCAATACAGCCTACTAATGAACACTGAAGCTTTCTTT. This chain links TRBV5-1 with TRBJ1-1, with D unclear. Germline-derived CDR1 and CDR2 are SGHRS and YFSETQ. Trimming pared 0 bases from V and 0 bases from J, leaving 18 bases between. The CDR3 covers 18 residues.